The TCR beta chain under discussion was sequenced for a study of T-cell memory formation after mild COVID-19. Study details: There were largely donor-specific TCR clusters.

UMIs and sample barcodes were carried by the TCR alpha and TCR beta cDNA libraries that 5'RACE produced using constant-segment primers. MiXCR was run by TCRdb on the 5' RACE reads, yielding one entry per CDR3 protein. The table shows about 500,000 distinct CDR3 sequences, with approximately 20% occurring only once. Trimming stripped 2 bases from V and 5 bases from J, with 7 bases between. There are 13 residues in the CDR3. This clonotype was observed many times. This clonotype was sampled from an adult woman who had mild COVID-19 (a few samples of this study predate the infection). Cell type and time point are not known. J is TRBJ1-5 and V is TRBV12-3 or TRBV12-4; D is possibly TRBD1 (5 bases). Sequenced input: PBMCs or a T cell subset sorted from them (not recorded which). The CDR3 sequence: CASSLRDYQPQHF. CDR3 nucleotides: TGTGCCAGCAGTTTAAGGGACTATCAGCCCCAGCATTTT.